The rows below give T cell receptor beta chains drawn from one sample of a study of response to subunit inactivated influenza vaccine. TCRdb reprocessed the RT-PCR reads with MiXCR, giving one entry per CDR3 protein. The table records 500,000 to 550,000 distinct CDR3 sequences, approximately 22% of them present only once. This sample was also put to use in a study of T cells expressing NK-cell markers.

The sequencing here drew on CD4+ T cells sorted from PBMCs, taken about 11 days after vaccination. The receptors stem from a man over 45 who received an inactivated influenza vaccine. CDR3s leave out the opening cysteine and the closing phenylalanine or tryptophan. Size tells how often a clone was seen (once, few, many) or the class of an expanded clone, and some rows leave it out.

J gene: TRBJ2-1; clone size: few; V gene: TRBV20-1; CDR3 protein: SARDPGKGEQF
J gene: TRBJ2-3; clone size: few; V gene: TRBV5-1; CDR3 protein: ASRTSGRSTDTQY
J gene: TRBJ2-5; clone size: few; V gene: TRBV29-1; CDR3 protein: SVNYLRGIQETQY
J gene: TRBJ1-2; clone size: few; V gene: TRBV7-2; CDR3 protein: ASSLIPVLGGYNGYT
J gene: TRBJ2-2; clone size: few; V gene: TRBV3-1; CDR3 protein: ASSPRDGTGELF
J gene: TRBJ1-4; clone size: few; V gene: TRBV2; CDR3 protein: ASRDHWATNEKLF
J gene: TRBJ2-2; clone size: once; V gene: TRBV7-9; CDR3 protein: ASKLAVSGELF
J gene: TRBJ2-1; clone size: few; V gene: TRBV30; CDR3 protein: AWSVPPRDIRGNLYNEQF
J gene: TRBJ2-7; clone size: .; V gene: TRBV4-3; CDR3 protein: ASSLGRQGPYEQY
J gene: TRBJ2-1; clone size: few; V gene: TRBV2; CDR3 protein: ASRVFGEQF
J gene: TRBJ1-1; clone size: many; V gene: TRBV6-1; CDR3 protein: ASSVVLMNTEAF
J gene: TRBJ1-3; clone size: .; V gene: TRBV7-2; CDR3 protein: ASSPGSYGNTIY
J gene: TRBJ1-2; clone size: .; V gene: TRBV28; CDR3 protein: ASSTTNYGYT
J gene: TRBJ1-1; clone size: few; V gene: TRBV4-2; CDR3 protein: ASSHDRSLGTEAF
J gene: TRBJ2-2; clone size: once; V gene: TRBV7-2; CDR3 protein: ASSQVEGGELF
J gene: TRBJ2-3; clone size: once; V gene: TRBV20-1; CDR3 protein: SARGEYRGPTDTQY
J gene: TRBJ1-2; clone size: few; V gene: TRBV20-1; CDR3 protein: SARDFPSRVGYT
J gene: TRBJ2-5; clone size: few; V gene: TRBV28; CDR3 protein: ASSLPGKAQY
J gene: TRBJ2-3; clone size: .; V gene: TRBV18; CDR3 protein: ASSPLASSTDTQY
J gene: TRBJ1-2; clone size: .; V gene: TRBV2; CDR3 protein: ASSTSNYGYT